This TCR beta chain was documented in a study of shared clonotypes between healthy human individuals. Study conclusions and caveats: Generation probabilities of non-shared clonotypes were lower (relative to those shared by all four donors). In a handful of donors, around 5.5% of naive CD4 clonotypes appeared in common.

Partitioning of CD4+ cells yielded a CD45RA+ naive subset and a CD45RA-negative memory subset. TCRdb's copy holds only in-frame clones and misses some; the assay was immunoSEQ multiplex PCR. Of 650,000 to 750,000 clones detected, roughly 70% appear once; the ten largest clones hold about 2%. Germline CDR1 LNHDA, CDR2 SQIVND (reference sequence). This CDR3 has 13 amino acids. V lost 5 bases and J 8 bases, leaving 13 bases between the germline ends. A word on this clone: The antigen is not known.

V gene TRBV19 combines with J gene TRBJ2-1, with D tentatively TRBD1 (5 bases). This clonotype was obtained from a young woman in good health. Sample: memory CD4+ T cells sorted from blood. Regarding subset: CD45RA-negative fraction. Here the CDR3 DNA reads TGTGCCAGTAGTCTCACTCAGGGCTATGAGCAGTTCTTC. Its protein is CASSLTQGYEQFF. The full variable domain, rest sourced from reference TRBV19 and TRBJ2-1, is DGGITQSPKYLFRKEGQNVTLSCEQNLNHDAMYWYRQDPGQGLRLIYYSQIVNDFQKGDIAEGYSVSREKKESFPLTVTSAQKNPTAFYLCASSLTQGYEQFFGPGTRLTVL.